This TCR beta chain was retrieved from a study of T cell responses to AZD1222 COVID-19 vaccine (dated by TCRdb to the early 2020s). Study-wide context: AZD1222 recipients with second doses at about 4 weeks or about 12 weeks were pooled, because spike-specific TCR depth and breadth did not differ between schedules. A total of 230 to 250 trial participants underwent TCR sequencing, of whom 207 received two doses of AZD1222 and 26 received two doses of the MenACWY control vaccine. Trial participants were enrolled into age subgroups of 18-55, 56-69 and 70-plus years, which contained approximately 150, 28 and 58 TCR-sequenced participants, respectively. Study-level results and caveats: Because no day 14 peak-response samples were available, the repertoires could be characterized only after the peak T cell response. Participants were mostly white British, with more females than males. The authors suggested clonal diversity may have been underestimated. Reportedly, almost half of the unique spike-specific TCRs recognized epitopes lying outside the regions that are mutated in the B.1.351 and B.1.1.7 variants. Conclusions about previously exposed vaccinees were limited because only a handful of AZD1222 recipients were SARS-CoV-2 seropositive at baseline. After two AZD1222 doses, both the breadth and the depth of spike-specific TCRs were significantly higher than at day 0 and than in MenACWY recipients. The 56-69-year group was small, and its depth increase did not reach significance, likely because of low power. The whole spike protein was spanned by vaccine-associated CD4 TCRs, and dominant responses were seen in regions 160-218 and 743-854.

CDR1 and CDR2 are read off the germline V gene as KGHDR and SFDVKD. The trim is 3 bases for V and 4 bases for J, with a gap of 7 bases between the germline ends. Inclusive of the bounding cysteine and phenylalanine, the CDR3 is 13 residues long. The CDR3 DNA has 39 bases and is translated from base 1. According to the study, the label for this sample's time point signals: baseline before first vaccination. The vaccinee samples were drawn from two UK trials, COV001 and COV002, one of which was a single-blind randomized controlled phase 2/3 trial testing AZD1222 (ChAdOx1 nCoV-19) in healthy adults. For TCRbeta chain sequencing, PBMC samples from trial participants were taken at day 0 and at day 28 after the second dose. As regards this clone: Its binding antigen is unknown. No base qualities exist here, and no much larger clone lies one base off it.

The CDR3 regions of human TCRbeta chains were subjected to immunosequencing. As for how the authors treated the data: Repertoire TCRs were checked for matches against a reference library of SARS-CoV-2-specific TCRs that had been generated using the MIRA antigen-specificity platform. Breadth was defined as the fraction of unique TCRs that were SARS-CoV-2-associated. Depth was defined as the fraction of total T cells that were SARS-CoV-2-associated. Using the MIRA data, each spike-specific TCR was mapped to the spike region that the TCR reacts to and placed in a CD4 or CD8 class. Log10-transformed breadth and depth values were compared by one-way ANOVA with Sidak's multiple comparisons tests. Here the immuneACCESS table is served through TCRdb, limited to in-frame sequences with V and J called. Missing clones are a known gap in these copies; in checked studies unresolved V genes cover under half, and the rest lacks a known reason. V and J calls and clone size are as listed in that table; D and trimming were resolved from the DNA. The sample profile shows some 120,000 clones; 90% to 95% of them were found once. The ten top clones hold over 2.5% of the sample.

This TCR came from an adult in good health. This receptor chain uses TRBV24-1 and TRBJ2-3; TRBD1 is a possible D gene, resting on 6 matching bases. The sequenced sample was peripheral blood, obtained on day 0 of AZD1222 vaccination. The encoded CDR3 is CATSDTGPDTQYF. The DNA sequence is given as TGTGCCACCAGTGATACAGGGCCAGATACGCAGTATTTT.